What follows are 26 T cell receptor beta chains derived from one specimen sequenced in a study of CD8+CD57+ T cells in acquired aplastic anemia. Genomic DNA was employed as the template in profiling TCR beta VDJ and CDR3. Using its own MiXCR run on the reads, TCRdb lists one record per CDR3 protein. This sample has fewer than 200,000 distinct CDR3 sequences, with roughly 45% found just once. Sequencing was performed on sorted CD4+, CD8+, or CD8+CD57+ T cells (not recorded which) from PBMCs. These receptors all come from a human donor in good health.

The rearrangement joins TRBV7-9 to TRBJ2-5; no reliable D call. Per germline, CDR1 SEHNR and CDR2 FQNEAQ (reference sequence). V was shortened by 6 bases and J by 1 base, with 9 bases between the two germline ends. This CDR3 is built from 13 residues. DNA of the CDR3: TGTGCCAGCAGTTCCTGGGCCCAAGAGACCCAGTACTTC. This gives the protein CASSSWAQETQYF.

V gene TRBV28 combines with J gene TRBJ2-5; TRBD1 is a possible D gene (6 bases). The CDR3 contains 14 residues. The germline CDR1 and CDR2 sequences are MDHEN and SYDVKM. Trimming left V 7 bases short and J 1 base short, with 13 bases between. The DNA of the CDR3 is TGTGCCAGCACCCCAACAGGGCCCCAAGAGACCCAGTACTTC. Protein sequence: CASTPTGPQETQYF.

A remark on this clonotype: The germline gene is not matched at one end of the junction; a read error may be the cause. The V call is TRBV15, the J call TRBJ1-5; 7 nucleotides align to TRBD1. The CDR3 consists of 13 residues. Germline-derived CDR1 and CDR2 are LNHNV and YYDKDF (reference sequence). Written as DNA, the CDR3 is TGTGCCTCCAGCAGAGGGGGCGAACAGCCCCAGCATTTC. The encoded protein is CASSRGGEQPQHF. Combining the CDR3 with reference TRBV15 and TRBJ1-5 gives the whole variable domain DAMVIQNPRYQVTQFGKPVTLSCSQTLNHNVMYWYQQKSSQAPKLLFHYYDKDFNNEADTPDNFQSRRPNTSFCFLDIRSPGLGDTAMYLCASSRGGEQPQHFGDGTRLSIL.

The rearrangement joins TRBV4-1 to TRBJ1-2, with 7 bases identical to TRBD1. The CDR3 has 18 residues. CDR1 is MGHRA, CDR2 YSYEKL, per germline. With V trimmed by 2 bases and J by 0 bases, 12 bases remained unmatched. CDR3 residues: CASSQSRNRDRANYGYTF. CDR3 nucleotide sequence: TGCGCCAGCAGCCAATCTAGGAATAGGGACAGAGCTAACTATGGCTACACCTTC.

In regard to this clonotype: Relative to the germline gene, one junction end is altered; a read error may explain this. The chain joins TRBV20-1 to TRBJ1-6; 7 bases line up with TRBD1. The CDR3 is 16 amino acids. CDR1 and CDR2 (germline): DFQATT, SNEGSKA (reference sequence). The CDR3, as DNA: TGCAGTGCTGGAGGGGGACAGAGCTCCTGTAATTCACCCCTCCACTTT. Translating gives CSAGGGQSSCNSPLHF.

CDR3 protein: CASRLAGRAGELFF. The CDR3 coding sequence is TGTGCCAGCAGACTAGCGGGAAGGGCCGGGGAGCTGTTTTTT. The rearrangement joins TRBV2 to TRBJ2-2, with 10 bases identical to TRBD2. Germline assignment: CDR1 SNHLY and CDR2 FYNNEI. CDR3 length: 14 amino acids. The J segment lost 6 bases and the V segment lost 6 bases, leaving 4 bases of the junction unmatched.

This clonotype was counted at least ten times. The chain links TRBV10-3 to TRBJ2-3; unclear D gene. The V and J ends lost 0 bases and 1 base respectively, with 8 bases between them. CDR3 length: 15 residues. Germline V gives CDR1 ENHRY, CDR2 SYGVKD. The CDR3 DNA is TGTGCCATCAGTGAGTCCAGCGAAGGCACAGATACGCAGTATTTT. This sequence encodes CAISESSEGTDTQYF.

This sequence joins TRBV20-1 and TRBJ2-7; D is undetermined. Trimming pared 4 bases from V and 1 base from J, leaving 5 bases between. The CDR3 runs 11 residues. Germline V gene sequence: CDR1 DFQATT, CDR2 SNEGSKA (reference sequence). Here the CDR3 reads CSAKASYEQYF. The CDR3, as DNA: TGCAGTGCTAAGGCTTCCTACGAGCAGTACTTC.

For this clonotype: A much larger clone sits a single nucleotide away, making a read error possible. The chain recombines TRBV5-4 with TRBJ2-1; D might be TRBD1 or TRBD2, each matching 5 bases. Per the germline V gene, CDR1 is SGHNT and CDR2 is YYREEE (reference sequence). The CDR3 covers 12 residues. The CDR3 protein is CASGLRDRQQFF. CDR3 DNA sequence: TGTGCCAGCGGCTTACGGGACCGCCAGCAGTTCTTC.

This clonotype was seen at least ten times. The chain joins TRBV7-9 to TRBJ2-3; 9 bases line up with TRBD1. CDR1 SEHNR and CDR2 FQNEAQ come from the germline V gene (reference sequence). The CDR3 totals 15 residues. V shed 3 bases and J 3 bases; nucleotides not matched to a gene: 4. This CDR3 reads CASSFRDRVTDTQYF. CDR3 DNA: TGTGCCAGCAGCTTCCGGGACAGGGTAACAGATACGCAGTATTTT.

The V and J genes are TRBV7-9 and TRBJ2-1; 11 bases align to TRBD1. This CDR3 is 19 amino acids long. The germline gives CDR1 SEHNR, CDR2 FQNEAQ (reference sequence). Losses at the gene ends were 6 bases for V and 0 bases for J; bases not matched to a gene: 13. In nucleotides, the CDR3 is TGTGCCAGCAGACTCTCGGGACAGGGGGAGGGAAACTCCTACAATGAGCAGTTCTTC. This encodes CASRLSGQGEGNSYNEQFF.

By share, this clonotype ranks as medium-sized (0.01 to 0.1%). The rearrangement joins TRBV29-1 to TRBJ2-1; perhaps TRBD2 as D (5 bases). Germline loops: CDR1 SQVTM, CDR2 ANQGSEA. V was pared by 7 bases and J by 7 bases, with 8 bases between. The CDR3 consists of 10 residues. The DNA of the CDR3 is TGCAGCGCCAGGACTAATGAGCAGTTCTTC. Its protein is CSARTNEQFF.

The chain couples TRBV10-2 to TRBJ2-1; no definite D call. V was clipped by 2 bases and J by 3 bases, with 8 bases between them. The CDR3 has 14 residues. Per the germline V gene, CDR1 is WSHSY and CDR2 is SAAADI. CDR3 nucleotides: TGCGCCAGCAGTGAGCGCAGAATCTACAATGAGCAGTTCTTC. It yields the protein CASSERRIYNEQFF.

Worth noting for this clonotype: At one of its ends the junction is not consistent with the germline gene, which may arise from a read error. This chain's CDR3 is CASSPTDRGWETQYF. The CDR3 DNA is TGTGCTAGCAGCCCAACGGACAGGGGGTGGGAGACCCAGTACTTC. This chain links TRBV7-7 with TRBJ2-5; 10 bases map to TRBD1. This CDR3 contains 15 residues. Per the germline V gene, CDR1 is SSHAT and CDR2 is FNYEAQ (reference sequence).

The CDR3: CASSDTGKMNTEAFF. CDR3 nucleotide sequence: TGTGCCAGCAGCGACACAGGGAAAATGAACACTGAAGCTTTCTTT. The chain has TRBV27 and TRBJ1-1; a weak D match, TRBD1 (6 bases). The CDR3 is made up of 15 amino acids. The V gene's germline CDR1 is MNHEY and CDR2 SMNVEV (reference sequence). V gave up 6 bases and J gave up 0 bases, with 14 bases separating them.

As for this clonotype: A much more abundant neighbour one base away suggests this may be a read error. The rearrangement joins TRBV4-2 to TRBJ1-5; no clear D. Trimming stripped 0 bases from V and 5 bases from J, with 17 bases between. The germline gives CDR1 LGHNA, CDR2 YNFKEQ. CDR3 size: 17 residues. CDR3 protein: CASSQEGGDRGHQPQHF. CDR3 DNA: TGTGCCAGCAGCCAAGAGGGAGGAGATCGTGGCCATCAGCCCCAGCATTTT.

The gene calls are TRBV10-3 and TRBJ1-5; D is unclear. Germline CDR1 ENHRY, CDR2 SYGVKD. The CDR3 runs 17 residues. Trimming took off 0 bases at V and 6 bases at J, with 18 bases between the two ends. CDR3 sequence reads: CAISESRGREGGQPQHF. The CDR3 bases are TGTGCCATCAGTGAGTCGCGTGGTCGCGAGGGTGGTCAGCCCCAGCATTTT.

The CDR3: CSVGGLGSQPQHF. Here the CDR3 DNA reads TGCAGCGTCGGAGGGTTGGGGAGTCAGCCCCAGCATTTT. The chain uses TRBV29-1 and TRBJ1-5; D is undetermined. CDR1 and CDR2 from the germline V gene are SQVTM and ANQGSEA. The length of the CDR3 is 13 residues. V lost 6 bases, J lost 6 bases, and 15 bases lay in between.

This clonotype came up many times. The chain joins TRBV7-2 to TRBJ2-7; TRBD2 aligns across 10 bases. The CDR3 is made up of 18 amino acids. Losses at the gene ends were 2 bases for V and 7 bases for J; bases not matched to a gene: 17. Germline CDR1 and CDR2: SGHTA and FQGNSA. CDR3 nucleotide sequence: TGTGCCAGCAGCTTATATGGGAACCTAGCGGGAGTAAAAGGGGAGCAGTACTTC. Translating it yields CASSLYGNLAGVKGEQYF.

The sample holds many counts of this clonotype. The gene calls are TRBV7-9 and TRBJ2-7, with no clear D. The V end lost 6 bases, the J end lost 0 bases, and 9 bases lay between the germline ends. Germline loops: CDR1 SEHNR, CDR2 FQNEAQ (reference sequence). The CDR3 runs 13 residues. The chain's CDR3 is CASRLPSSYEQYF. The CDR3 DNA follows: TGTGCCAGCAGACTCCCGAGCTCCTACGAGCAGTACTTC.

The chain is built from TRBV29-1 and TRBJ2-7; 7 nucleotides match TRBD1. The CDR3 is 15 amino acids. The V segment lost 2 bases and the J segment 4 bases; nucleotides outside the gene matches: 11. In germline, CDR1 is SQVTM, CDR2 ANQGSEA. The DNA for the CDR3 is TGCAGCGTTGAAAAGGCTGGGACAGCCCTTTACGAGCAGTACTTC. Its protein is CSVEKAGTALYEQYF.

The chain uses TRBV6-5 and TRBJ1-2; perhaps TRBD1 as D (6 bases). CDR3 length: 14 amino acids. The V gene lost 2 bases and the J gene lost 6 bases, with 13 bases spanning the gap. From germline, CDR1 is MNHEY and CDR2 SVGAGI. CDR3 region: CASSYTGTTDGYTF. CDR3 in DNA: TGTGCCAGCAGTTACACCGGGACAACGGATGGCTACACCTTC.

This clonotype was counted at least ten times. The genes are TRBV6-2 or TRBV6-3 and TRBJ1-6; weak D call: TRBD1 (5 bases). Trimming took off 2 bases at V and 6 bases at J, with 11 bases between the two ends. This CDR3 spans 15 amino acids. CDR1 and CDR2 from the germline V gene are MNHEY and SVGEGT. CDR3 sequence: CASSYRGEGNSPLHF. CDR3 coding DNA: TGTGCCAGCAGTTACAGAGGGGAAGGTAATTCACCCCTCCACTTT.

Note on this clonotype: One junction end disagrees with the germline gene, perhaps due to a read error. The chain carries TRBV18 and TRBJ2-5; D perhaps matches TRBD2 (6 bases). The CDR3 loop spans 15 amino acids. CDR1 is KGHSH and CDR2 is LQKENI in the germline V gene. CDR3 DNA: TGTGCCAACTCACCCGAGGCGGGGTTAGGAGAGACCCAGTACTTC. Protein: CANSPEAGLGETQYF.

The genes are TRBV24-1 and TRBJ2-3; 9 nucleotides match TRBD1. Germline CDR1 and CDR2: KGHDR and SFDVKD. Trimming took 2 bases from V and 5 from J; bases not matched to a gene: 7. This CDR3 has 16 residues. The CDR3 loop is CATSDSLQGAGDTQYF. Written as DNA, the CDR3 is TGTGCCACCAGTGATTCCTTACAGGGGGCAGGAGATACGCAGTATTTT.

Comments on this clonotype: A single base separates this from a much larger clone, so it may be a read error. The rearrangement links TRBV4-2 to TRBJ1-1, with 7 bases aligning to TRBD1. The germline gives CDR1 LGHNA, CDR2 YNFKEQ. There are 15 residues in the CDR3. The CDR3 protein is CASSRKTGLNTGAFF. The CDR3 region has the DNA TGTGCCAGCAGCCGCAAGACAGGGTTGAACACTGGAGCTTTCTTT.